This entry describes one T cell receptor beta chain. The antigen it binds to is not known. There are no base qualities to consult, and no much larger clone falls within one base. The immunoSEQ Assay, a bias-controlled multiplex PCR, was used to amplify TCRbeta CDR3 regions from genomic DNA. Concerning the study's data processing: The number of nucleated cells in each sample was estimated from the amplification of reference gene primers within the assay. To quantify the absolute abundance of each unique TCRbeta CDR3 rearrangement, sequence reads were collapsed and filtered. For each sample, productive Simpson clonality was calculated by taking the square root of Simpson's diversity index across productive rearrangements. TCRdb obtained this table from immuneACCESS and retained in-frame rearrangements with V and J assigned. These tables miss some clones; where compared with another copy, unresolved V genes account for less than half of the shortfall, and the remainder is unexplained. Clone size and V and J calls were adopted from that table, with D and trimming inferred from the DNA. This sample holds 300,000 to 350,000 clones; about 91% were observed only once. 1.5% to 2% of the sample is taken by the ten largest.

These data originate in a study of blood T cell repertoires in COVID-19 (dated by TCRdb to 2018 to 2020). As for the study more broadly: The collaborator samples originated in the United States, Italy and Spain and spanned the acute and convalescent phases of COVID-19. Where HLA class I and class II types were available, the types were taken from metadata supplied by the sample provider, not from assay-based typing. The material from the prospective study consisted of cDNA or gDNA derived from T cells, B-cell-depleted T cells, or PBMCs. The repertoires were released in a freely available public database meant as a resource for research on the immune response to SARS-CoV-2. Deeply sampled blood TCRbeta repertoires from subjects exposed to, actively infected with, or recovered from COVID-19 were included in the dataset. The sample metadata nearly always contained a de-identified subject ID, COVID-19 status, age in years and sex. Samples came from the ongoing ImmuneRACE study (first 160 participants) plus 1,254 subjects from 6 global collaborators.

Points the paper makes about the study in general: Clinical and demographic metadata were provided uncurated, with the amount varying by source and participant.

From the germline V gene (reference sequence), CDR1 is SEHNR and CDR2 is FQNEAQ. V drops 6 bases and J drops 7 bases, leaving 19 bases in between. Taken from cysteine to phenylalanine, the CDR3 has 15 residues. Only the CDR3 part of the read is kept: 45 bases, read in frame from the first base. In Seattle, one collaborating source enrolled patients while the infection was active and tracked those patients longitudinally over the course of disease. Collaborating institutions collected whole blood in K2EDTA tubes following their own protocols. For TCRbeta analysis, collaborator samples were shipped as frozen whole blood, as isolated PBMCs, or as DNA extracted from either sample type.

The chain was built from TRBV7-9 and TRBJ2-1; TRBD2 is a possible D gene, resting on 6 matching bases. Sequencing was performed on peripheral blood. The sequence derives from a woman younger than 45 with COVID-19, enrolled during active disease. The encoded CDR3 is CASRPVLAHSNEQFF. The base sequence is TGTGCCAGCAGACCAGTACTAGCTCATTCAAATGAGCAGTTCTTC. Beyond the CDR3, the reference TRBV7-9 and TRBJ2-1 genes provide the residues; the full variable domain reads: DTGVSQNPRHKITKRGQNVTFRCDPISEHNRLYWYRQTLGQGPEFLTYFQNEAQLEKSRLLSDRFSAERPKGSFSTLEIQRTEQGDSAMYLCASRPVLAHSNEQFFGPGTRLTVL.